This T cell receptor beta chain is from a study of blood T cell repertoires in COVID-19. Study-wide background: Samples of COVID-19 (acute and convalescent) were obtained from the United States, Italy and Spain.

Patients from Seattle were sampled longitudinally, starting during active infection. Assay: immunoSEQ multiplex PCR; the TCRdb copy retains only in-frame clones and omits some. Counted here are about 210,000 clones, approximately 85% occurring once; the ten biggest clones make up more than 2%. The specimen was peripheral blood. The receptor was derived from a woman aged 65 to 85 with COVID-19, enrolled during active disease.

CDR3 sequence: CASSRGSELEQFF. In nucleotides, the CDR3 is TGTGCCAGCAGCCGCGGGAGTGAACTTGAGCAGTTCTTC. The chain is built from TRBV7-2 and TRBJ2-1, with 7 bases lining up with TRBD2. Trimming took 5 bases from V and 9 from J; bases not matched to a gene: 7. Germline V lookup: CDR1 SGHTA, CDR2 FQGNSA. This CDR3 comprises 13 residues. Complete variable domain (other parts from reference TRBV7-2 and TRBJ2-1): GAGVSQSPSNKVTEKGKDVELRCDPISGHTALYWYRQSLGQGLEFLIYFQGNSAPDKSGLPSDRFSAERTGGSVSTLTIQRTQQEDSAVYLCASSRGSELEQFFGPGTRLTVL.